These 21 T cell receptor beta chains originate from one sample sequenced in a study of T-cell reconstitution after alpha-beta-depleted transplantation in children. Preparation of the TCRbeta library was carried out with unique molecular identifiers. TCRdb reprocessed the PCR reads via MiXCR and lists one record per CDR3 protein. The table records some 220,000 distinct CDR3 sequences, 11% of them present only once. The sequencing used PBMCs, collected before TCRalphabeta/CD19-depleted stem cell transplant. Every receptor here comes from a child younger than two with acute myeloid leukemia, due to receive a stem cell transplant.

The table lists this clonotype with many counts. J is TRBJ2-1 and V is TRBV20-1; D might be TRBD2 (6 bases). In germline, CDR1 is DFQATT, CDR2 SNEGSKA (reference sequence). This CDR3 spans 13 amino acids. V lost 7 bases and J 6 bases, leaving 16 bases between the germline ends. The CDR3 DNA sequence: TGCAGTGAGTTAGGTAGCGGTCCCAATGAGCAGTTCTTC. Encoded protein: CSELGSGPNEQFF.

This clonotype was counted ten times or more. V gene TRBV5-5 combines with J gene TRBJ2-2, with 8 positions matching TRBD2. Germline CDR1 reads SGHKS; CDR2 reads YYEKEE (reference sequence). The CDR3 contains 16 residues. Trimming took 1 base from V and 0 from J; bases not matched to a gene: 2. CDR3 loop: CASSLYSGTNTGELFF. CDR3 nucleotides: TGTGCCAGCAGCTTGTATAGCGGGACGAACACCGGGGAGCTGTTTTTT.

This clonotype has only a few counts. V and J are TRBV3-1 and TRBJ1-6, with 7 nucleotides matching TRBD1. CDR3 length equals 14 residues. With V trimmed by 4 bases and J by 7 bases, 4 bases remained unmatched. Germline values: CDR1 LGHDT, CDR2 YNNKEL (reference sequence). The CDR3 protein is CASSPDRTNSPLHF. In DNA form, the CDR3 reads TGTGCCAGCAGCCCGGACAGGACCAATTCACCCCTCCACTTT.

This clonotype was seen repeatedly, ten times or more. The chain recombines TRBV12-3 or TRBV12-4 with TRBJ1-1; perhaps TRBD1 as D (6 bases). V dropped 5 bases and J dropped 2 bases, with 9 bases sitting between them. The CDR3 is 13 residues long. CDR3 sequence (DNA): TGTGCCAGCAGTCAGGGGATCAACACTGAAGCTTTCTTT. Amino acids: CASSQGINTEAFF.

This clonotype was observed many times. The V and J genes are TRBV10-2 and TRBJ1-4; D gene unclear. V lost 7 bases, J lost 0 bases, and 6 bases lay in between. The CDR3 has 13 residues. Germline lookup yields CDR1 WSHSY and CDR2 SAAADI. CDR3 residues: CASTGTTNEKLFF. In nucleotides, the CDR3 is TGCGCCAGCACCGGAACAACTAATGAAAAACTGTTTTTT.

In this sample, this clonotype turned up many times. The chain carries TRBV10-3 and TRBJ2-3; 7 bases line up with TRBD2. The CDR3 is made up of 14 amino acids. The germline V gene has CDR1 ENHRY and CDR2 SYGVKD. V shed 7 bases and J 5 bases; nucleotides not matched to a gene: 9. CDR3 nucleotide sequence: TGTGCCATCAATCGCGGGAGTAAGGTAGATACGCAGTATTTT. Protein sequence: CAINRGSKVDTQYF.

The chain recombines TRBV7-8 with TRBJ2-7; D not resolved. Trimming shortened V by 2 bases and J by 3 bases, and 14 bases separated the two germline ends. Germline lookup yields CDR1 SGHVS and CDR2 FQNEAQ. This CDR3 contains 15 residues. The CDR3 bases are TGTGCCAGCAGCTTAACCGACGACCCCCGCTACGAGCAGTACTTC. This codes for CASSLTDDPRYEQYF.

This clonotype was counted many times. The CDR3 bases are TGCAGCGTTGCGGGCACAGATACGCAGTATTTT. It is translated as CSVAGTDTQYF. The chain joins TRBV29-1 to TRBJ2-3, with D uncertain. CDR3 length: 11 amino acids. Germline CDR1 is SQVTM and CDR2 is ANQGSEA. Trimming removed 4 bases at V and 1 base at J, with 3 bases between.

About this clonotype: This may come from a read error, since a much larger clone is one base off. The chain recombines TRBV7-1 with TRBJ2-1; 10 positions agree with TRBD2. TRBV7-1 is placed among ORFs of uncertain function. Losses at the gene ends were 3 bases for V and 2 bases for J; bases not matched to a gene: 13. The CDR3 extends over 19 amino acids. The CDR3 sequence is CASSSWASGSPSPYNEQFF. CDR3 coding DNA: TGTGCCAGCAGCTCCTGGGCTAGCGGGAGCCCCAGCCCCTACAATGAGCAGTTCTTC.

In this sample, this clonotype turned up many times. The gene calls are TRBV10-3 and TRBJ2-1, with D tentatively TRBD1 or TRBD2 (5 bases each). The CDR3 is 14 residues long. V was trimmed by 8 bases and J by 6 bases, leaving 17 bases between them. Germline loops: CDR1 ENHRY, CDR2 SYGVKD. The CDR3 spells CAISRDPTSNEQFF. CDR3 coding DNA: TGTGCCATCTCTCGGGACCCCACCTCCAATGAGCAGTTCTTC.

This clonotype came up many times. This chain links TRBV3-1 with TRBJ2-1, with D tentatively TRBD2 (5 bases). Per the germline V gene, CDR1 is LGHDT and CDR2 is YNNKEL (reference sequence). Trimming pared 4 bases from V and 9 bases from J, leaving 16 bases between. The CDR3 sequence is 14 residues long. The CDR3 reads CASSPGDPNGEQFF. The CDR3 coding sequence is TGTGCCAGCAGCCCCGGGGATCCAAACGGTGAGCAGTTCTTC.

The J gene is TRBJ2-7, the V gene TRBV30, with TRBD1 matching over 9 bases. Germline CDR1 GTSNPN, CDR2 SVGIG (reference sequence). With V trimmed by 7 bases and J by 0 bases, 7 bases remained unmatched. The CDR3 is made up of 14 amino acids. This chain's CDR3 is CAYFDRGISYEQYF. CDR3 in DNA: TGTGCCTACTTCGACAGGGGGATCTCCTACGAGCAGTACTTC.

This clonotype was seen repeatedly, ten times or more. The chain combines TRBV7-9 with TRBJ2-2, with TRBD2 identical over 13 bases. The V and J ends lost 6 bases and 4 bases, in that order; junction bases with no gene match: 2. Germline V CDR1 and CDR2: SEHNR, FQNEAQ (reference sequence). The CDR3 runs 15 residues. The CDR3: CASRLAGGGTGELFF. The CDR3 DNA is TGTGCCAGCAGACTAGCGGGAGGGGGCACCGGGGAGCTGTTTTTT. The complete variable domain, with remaining parts taken from reference TRBV7-9 and TRBJ2-2, reads DTGVSQNPRHKITKRGQNVTFRCDPISEHNRLYWYRQTLGQGPEFLTYFQNEAQLEKSRLLSDRFSAERPKGSFSTLEIQRTEQGDSAMYLCASRLAGGGTGELFFGEGSRLTVL.

This clonotype has ten or more counts. This chain joins TRBV5-1 and TRBJ1-2, with 7 bases fitting TRBD1. The CDR3 is 14 amino acids. Looked up from germline, CDR1 is SGHRS and CDR2 is YFSETQ. V lost 0 bases and J lost 8; bases outside the gene matches: 7. The CDR3 nucleotides read TGCGCCAGCAGCTTGGATCAGGGGGAGAGAGGCTACACCTTC. Its translation is CASSLDQGERGYTF.

This clonotype was found many times. The chain recombines TRBV21-1 with TRBJ2-3; the D segment call TRBD2 is taken from the table without a DNA check. TRBV21-1 constitutes a pseudogene. CDR3 size: 19 residues. CDR3 protein: CASSKVTPRLAASTDTQYF. The CDR3 coding sequence is TGTGCCAGCAGCAAAGTAACCCCAAGACTAGCGGCTAGCACAGATACGCAGTATTTT.

V and J are TRBV29-1 and TRBJ2-1; D might be TRBD1 or TRBD2, each matching 6 bases. Per the germline V gene, CDR1 is SQVTM and CDR2 is ANQGSEA. The CDR3 has 15 residues. V lost 3 bases, J lost 9 bases, and 21 bases lay in between. The CDR3 loop reads CSVDPADRRGSEQFF. The CDR3 DNA is TGCAGCGTTGATCCAGCCGACAGGCGGGGAAGTGAGCAGTTCTTC.

In its sample, this clonotype was seen many times. The rearrangement uses TRBV6-5 and TRBJ2-2, with 11 bases that match TRBD2. The ends lost 2 bases at V and 8 bases at J; junction bases unmatched: 1. Germline V gene lookup returns CDR1 MNHEY and CDR2 SVGAGI. The CDR3 spans 14 residues. The CDR3 coding sequence is TGTGCCAGCAGTTACATAGCGGGAGGGGGGGAGCTGTTTTTT. Translation gives CASSYIAGGGELFF.

Comments on this clonotype: This may be a read error: a much more frequent sequence differs by one nucleotide. This chain links TRBV29-1 with TRBJ2-3; D uncertain. This CDR3 has 11 residues. Per the germline V gene, CDR1 is SQVTM and CDR2 is ANQGSEA. CDR3: CSIDSTDTQYF. The CDR3 bases are TGCAGCATTGACAGCACAGATACGCAGTATTTT.

This clonotype was recorded many times. V gene TRBV5-6 combines with J gene TRBJ2-7; tentative D call: TRBD2 (5 bases). V was pared by 1 base and J by 0 bases, with 14 bases between. The length of the CDR3 is 16 residues. Germline V gene sequence: CDR1 SGHDT, CDR2 YYEEEE. The CDR3 here is CASSLLGRLRSYEQYF. The CDR3 region has the DNA TGTGCCAGCAGCTTGCTTGGGAGACTCCGCTCCTACGAGCAGTACTTC. Based on the CDR3 plus reference TRBV5-6 and TRBJ2-7, the full variable domain is DAGVTQSPTHLIKTRGQQVTLRCSPKSGHDTVSWYQQALGQGPQFIFQYYEEEERQRGNFPDRFSGHQFPNYSSELNVNALLLGDSALYLCASSLLGRLRSYEQYFGPGTRLTVT.

This clonotype was observed many times. This sequence joins TRBV20-1 and TRBJ1-1; weak D call: TRBD1 (5 bases). This CDR3 is built from 13 residues. The germline CDR1 and CDR2 sequences are DFQATT and SNEGSKA (reference sequence). Trimming left V 3 bases short and J 2 bases short, with 10 bases between. The CDR3 loop is CSARGPTNTEAFF. The CDR3 DNA reads as TGCAGTGCTAGGGGACCCACCAACACTGAAGCTTTCTTT.

A single count supports this clonotype. A much larger clone lies one base from this, so it may be a read error. The V call is TRBV7-9, the J call TRBJ2-1; 9 nucleotides match TRBD2. This CDR3 spans 13 amino acids. The V segment lost 4 bases and the J segment 7 bases; nucleotides outside the gene matches: 2. CDR1 is SEHNR and CDR2 is FQNEAQ in the germline V gene (reference sequence). The CDR3 bases are TGTGCCAGCAGCTGGACTAGCGTGAATGAGCAGTTCTTC. It translates to CASSWTSVNEQFF.